This T cell receptor beta chain derives from a study of T cell responses to AZD1222 COVID-19 vaccine. Study results and caveats: There were repertoire samples only from the period after the peak T cell response.

This clone was seen only once. The antigen remains undetermined. CDR3 size: 15 residues. Germline assignment: CDR1 SGHTA and CDR2 FQGTGA. Trimming cost V 5 bases and J 4 bases; bases outside gene matches: 6. Clones were read by immunoSEQ multiplex PCR, and TCRdb kept only the in-frame ones, dropping some. The repertoire holds more than 150,000 clones, with 70% to 90% as singletons. The specimen comprised peripheral blood, sampled on day 0 of AZD1222 vaccination. The V gene is TRBV7-3, the J gene TRBJ2-2, with 8 bases matching TRBD1. The sequence was collected from an adult in good health. The CDR3 region is CASSLGQGLTGELFF. DNA of the CDR3: TGTGCCAGCAGCCTAGGACAGGGTCTCACCGGGGAGCTGTTTTTT. Using reference TRBV7-3 and TRBJ2-2 for the parts outside the CDR3, the full variable domain is GAGVSQTPSNKVTEKGKYVELRCDPISGHTALYWYRQSLGQGPEFLIYFQGTGAADDSGLPNDRFFAVRPEGSVSTLKIQRTERGDSAVYLCASSLGQGLTGELFFGEGSRLTVL.